This is a list of T cell receptor beta chains from one sample in a study of shared clonotypes between healthy human individuals. Assay used: immunoSEQ multiplex PCR; TCRdb lists only in-frame clones, some missing. The table lists about 2,500,000 clones, around nine tenths of them singletons. The sample comprised naive CD4+ T cells sorted from blood. Receptors were obtained from a man aged 18-30 years in good health. Each CDR3 is given with its conserved first and last residue. The order of the fields is D gene, V gene, clone size, CDR3 length, J gene, CDR3 protein, CDR3 DNA. A D gene is named only where the DNA matches it firmly. Clone size is not always given. Where it is, it says once, few, many or a class for expanded clones.

D gene: TRBD2; V gene: TRBV30; clone size: .; CDR3 length: 14; J gene: TRBJ2-7; CDR3 protein: CAWRTSGSSYEQYF; CDR3 DNA: TGTGCCTGGCGGACTAGCGGTAGCTCCTACGAGCAGTACTTC
D gene: .; V gene: TRBV2; clone size: .; CDR3 length: 14; J gene: TRBJ1-1; CDR3 protein: CASFGEARGTEAFF; CDR3 DNA: TGTGCCAGCTTCGGCGAAGCGAGGGGCACTGAAGCTTTCTTT
D gene: .; V gene: TRBV7-2; clone size: .; CDR3 length: 16; J gene: TRBJ1-5; CDR3 protein: CASSLEGAFSNQPQHF; CDR3 DNA: TGTGCCAGCAGCTTAGAAGGGGCCTTTAGCAATCAGCCCCAGCATTTT
D gene: TRBD2; V gene: TRBV19; clone size: once; CDR3 length: 13; J gene: TRBJ2-1; CDR3 protein: CASSISGGYEQFF; CDR3 DNA: TGTGCCAGTAGTATAAGCGGGGGATATGAGCAGTTCTTC
D gene: .; V gene: TRBV6-5; clone size: .; CDR3 length: 15; J gene: TRBJ1-2; CDR3 protein: CASSYRDTPNYGYTF; CDR3 DNA: TGTGCCAGCAGTTACAGGGACACCCCTAACTATGGCTACACCTTC
D gene: .; V gene: TRBV30; clone size: .; CDR3 length: 15; J gene: TRBJ1-6; CDR3 protein: CAWRNVGAFNSPLHF; CDR3 DNA: TGTGCCTGGAGAAACGTAGGGGCCTTTAATTCACCCCTCCACTTT
D gene: .; V gene: TRBV5-1; clone size: .; CDR3 length: 15; J gene: TRBJ1-2; CDR3 protein: CASSLKTSGFYGYTF; CDR3 DNA: TGCGCCAGCAGCCTCAAGACGAGCGGCTTCTATGGCTACACCTTC
D gene: TRBD2; V gene: TRBV5-6; clone size: .; CDR3 length: 16; J gene: TRBJ2-1; CDR3 protein: CASSLDLAGAGNEQFF; CDR3 DNA: TGTGCCAGCAGCTTGGATCTAGCGGGAGCGGGCAATGAGCAGTTCTTC
D gene: TRBD1; V gene: TRBV5-1; clone size: .; CDR3 length: 14; J gene: TRBJ1-1; CDR3 protein: CASRGQSINTEAFF; CDR3 DNA: TGCGCCAGCAGGGGACAGTCAATTAACACTGAAGCTTTCTTT
D gene: .; V gene: TRBV5-1; clone size: .; CDR3 length: 17; J gene: TRBJ2-4; CDR3 protein: CASSPGDWLIAKNIQYF; CDR3 DNA: TGCGCCAGCAGCCCTGGGGACTGGTTAATAGCCAAAAACATTCAGTACTTC
D gene: TRBD1; V gene: TRBV6-1; clone size: .; CDR3 length: 14; J gene: TRBJ1-1; CDR3 protein: CASSFTGEGTEAFF; CDR3 DNA: TGTGCCAGCAGCTTTACAGGGGAAGGCACTGAAGCTTTCTTT
D gene: .; V gene: TRBV4-1; clone size: .; CDR3 length: 19; J gene: TRBJ1-5; CDR3 protein: CASSHIGMGHKDSNQPQHF; CDR3 DNA: TGCGCCAGCAGCCACATAGGGATGGGACATAAGGATAGCAATCAGCCCCAGCATTTT
D gene: TRBD2; V gene: TRBV18; clone size: .; CDR3 length: 15; J gene: TRBJ2-7; CDR3 protein: CASSPPGLAVYEQYF; CDR3 DNA: TGTGCCAGCTCACCACCCGGACTAGCGGTCTACGAGCAGTACTTC
D gene: .; V gene: TRBV4-3; clone size: .; CDR3 length: 18; J gene: TRBJ1-5; CDR3 protein: CASSQGHQAGARRQPQHF; CDR3 DNA: TGCGCCAGCAGCCAAGGACATCAGGCAGGGGCACGCCGGCAGCCCCAGCATTTT
D gene: .; V gene: TRBV30; clone size: .; CDR3 length: 13; J gene: TRBJ1-6; CDR3 protein: CAWRGLENSPLHF; CDR3 DNA: TGTGCCTGGAGGGGTTTGGAGAATTCACCCCTCCACTTT
D gene: .; V gene: TRBV2; clone size: .; CDR3 length: 16; J gene: TRBJ2-2; CDR3 protein: CASSEGFGRNTGELFF; CDR3 DNA: TGTGCCAGCAGTGAAGGGTTTGGCAGGAACACCGGGGAGCTGTTTTTT
D gene: .; V gene: TRBV28; clone size: .; CDR3 length: 14; J gene: TRBJ2-4; CDR3 protein: CASSLDTGKNIQYF; CDR3 DNA: TGTGCCAGCAGTTTGGATACAGGGAAAAACATTCAGTACTTC
D gene: TRBD2; V gene: TRBV9; clone size: .; CDR3 length: 15; J gene: TRBJ2-1; CDR3 protein: CASSVSSGSYNEQFF; CDR3 DNA: TGTGCCAGCAGCGTGTCTAGCGGTTCCTACAATGAGCAGTTCTTC
D gene: .; V gene: TRBV2; clone size: .; CDR3 length: 13; J gene: TRBJ1-2; CDR3 protein: CASRSDGESGYTF; CDR3 DNA: TGTGCCAGCAGATCGGACGGGGAGTCGGGCTACACCTTC
D gene: .; V gene: TRBV10-2; clone size: .; CDR3 length: 12; J gene: TRBJ2-1; CDR3 protein: CASRDSAWEQFF; CDR3 DNA: TGCGCCAGCAGGGATAGTGCCTGGGAGCAGTTCTTC
D gene: TRBD2; V gene: TRBV30; clone size: .; CDR3 length: 13; J gene: TRBJ2-3; CDR3 protein: CAWRTSGMITQYF; CDR3 DNA: TGTGCCTGGAGGACTAGCGGGATGATAACGCAGTATTTT
D gene: .; V gene: TRBV7-2; clone size: .; CDR3 length: 15; J gene: TRBJ1-2; CDR3 protein: CASSIQRTALYGYTF; CDR3 DNA: TGTGCCAGCAGCATACAACGGACAGCTCTCTATGGCTACACCTTC
D gene: .; V gene: TRBV29-1; clone size: .; CDR3 length: 14; J gene: TRBJ2-1; CDR3 protein: CSGADSAGLNEQFF; CDR3 DNA: TGCAGCGGTGCGGACTCAGCGGGTCTCAATGAGCAGTTCTTC
D gene: .; V gene: TRBV7-8; clone size: .; CDR3 length: 15; J gene: TRBJ1-3; CDR3 protein: CASSVGVISGNTIYF; CDR3 DNA: TGTGCCAGCAGCGTAGGGGTGATCTCTGGAAACACCATATATTTT
D gene: .; V gene: TRBV6-5; clone size: few; CDR3 length: 15; J gene: TRBJ1-5; CDR3 protein: CASSYSQYSNQPQHF; CDR3 DNA: TGTGCCAGCAGTTACAGCCAGTATAGCAATCAGCCCCAGCATTTT
D gene: TRBD1; V gene: TRBV6-1; clone size: .; CDR3 length: 14; J gene: TRBJ2-2; CDR3 protein: CASRPLQGVRELFF; CDR3 DNA: TGTGCCAGCAGGCCTTTACAGGGGGTCAGGGAGCTGTTTTTT
D gene: .; V gene: TRBV5-8; clone size: .; CDR3 length: 17; J gene: TRBJ1-1; CDR3 protein: CASSSRGTRFSNTEAFF; CDR3 DNA: TGTGCCAGCAGCTCCAGAGGGACCCGTTTTTCCAACACTGAAGCTTTCTTT
D gene: TRBD1; V gene: TRBV10-3; clone size: .; CDR3 length: 15; J gene: TRBJ1-4; CDR3 protein: CAISGSGGNSEKLFF; CDR3 DNA: TGTGCCATCAGCGGGTCAGGGGGCAACAGTGAAAAACTGTTTTTT
D gene: .; V gene: TRBV4-2; clone size: .; CDR3 length: 16; J gene: TRBJ2-2; CDR3 protein: CASSQNDFSNTGELFF; CDR3 DNA: TGTGCCAGCAGCCAAAATGATTTCTCGAACACCGGGGAGCTGTTTTTT
D gene: .; V gene: TRBV19; clone size: once; CDR3 length: 11; J gene: TRBJ1-2; CDR3 protein: CASSTTLGYTF; CDR3 DNA: TGTGCCAGTAGTACGACATTGGGCTACACCTTC
D gene: .; V gene: TRBV5-1; clone size: .; CDR3 length: 16; J gene: TRBJ1-1; CDR3 protein: CASSFNPGQMNTEAFF; CDR3 DNA: TGCGCCAGCAGCTTCAATCCGGGACAAATGAACACTGAAGCTTTCTTT
D gene: TRBD2; V gene: TRBV4-1; clone size: .; CDR3 length: 17; J gene: TRBJ2-5; CDR3 protein: CASSQDISGGNQETQYF; CDR3 DNA: TGCGCCAGCAGCCAAGATATAAGCGGGGGGAACCAAGAGACCCAGTACTTC
D gene: .; V gene: TRBV11-2; clone size: .; CDR3 length: 15; J gene: TRBJ1-3; CDR3 protein: CASSLSGASGNTIYF; CDR3 DNA: TGTGCCAGCAGCTTATCGGGGGCCTCTGGAAACACCATATATTTT
D gene: TRBD2; V gene: TRBV7-2; clone size: .; CDR3 length: 15; J gene: TRBJ2-7; CDR3 protein: CASSPGLAGGSEQYF; CDR3 DNA: TGTGCCAGCAGCCCGGGACTAGCGGGGGGATCCGAGCAGTACTTC
D gene: .; V gene: TRBV5-1; clone size: .; CDR3 length: 16; J gene: TRBJ1-4; CDR3 protein: CASRRTGGAANEKLFF; CDR3 DNA: TGCGCCAGCAGACGGACCGGGGGGGCGGCTAATGAAAAACTGTTTTTT
D gene: TRBD1; V gene: TRBV6-5; clone size: .; CDR3 length: 16; J gene: TRBJ2-1; CDR3 protein: CASSSSGTGLYNEQFF; CDR3 DNA: TGTGCCAGCAGTTCTTCCGGGACAGGCCTCTACAATGAGCAGTTCTTC
D gene: TRBD2; V gene: TRBV7-2; clone size: .; CDR3 length: 15; J gene: TRBJ2-1; CDR3 protein: CASSLGRLAVDEQFF; CDR3 DNA: TGTGCCAGCAGCTTAGGTCGGCTAGCGGTCGATGAGCAGTTCTTC
D gene: .; V gene: TRBV29-1; clone size: .; CDR3 length: 12; J gene: TRBJ2-1; CDR3 protein: CSVASGYNEQFF; CDR3 DNA: TGCAGCGTCGCCAGCGGCTACAATGAGCAGTTCTTC
D gene: TRBD2; V gene: TRBV2; clone size: .; CDR3 length: 15; J gene: TRBJ2-1; CDR3 protein: CASSEVAGPYNEQFF; CDR3 DNA: TGTGCCAGCAGTGAAGTAGCGGGTCCCTACAATGAGCAGTTCTTC
D gene: TRBD1; V gene: TRBV7-9; clone size: .; CDR3 length: 17; J gene: TRBJ2-2; CDR3 protein: CASSFRMGQPNTGELFF; CDR3 DNA: TGTGCCAGCAGCTTTCGCATGGGACAGCCGAACACCGGGGAGCTGTTTTTT
D gene: .; V gene: TRBV2; clone size: .; CDR3 length: 14; J gene: TRBJ1-4; CDR3 protein: CASRTEATNEKLFF; CDR3 DNA: TGTGCCAGCAGGACAGAAGCAACTAATGAAAAACTGTTTTTT
D gene: .; V gene: TRBV19; clone size: .; CDR3 length: 15; J gene: TRBJ2-3; CDR3 protein: CASSIGAGGTDTQYF; CDR3 DNA: TGTGCCAGTAGTATAGGGGCAGGGGGGACAGATACGCAGTATTTT
D gene: .; V gene: TRBV11-3; clone size: .; CDR3 length: 16; J gene: TRBJ2-1; CDR3 protein: CASSPSGWATYNEQFF; CDR3 DNA: TGTGCCAGCAGCCCCTCGGGATGGGCCACATACAATGAGCAGTTCTTC
D gene: .; V gene: TRBV5-1; clone size: .; CDR3 length: 19; J gene: TRBJ2-7; CDR3 protein: CASSFSQSYRSGKPYEQYF; CDR3 DNA: TGCGCCAGCAGCTTCTCCCAAAGCTATCGTAGCGGAAAACCCTACGAGCAGTACTTC
D gene: .; V gene: TRBV7-8; clone size: .; CDR3 length: 16; J gene: TRBJ2-1; CDR3 protein: CASSLAELGHQTGQFF; CDR3 DNA: TGTGCCAGCAGCTTAGCGGAGTTGGGACATCAAACCGGGCAGTTCTTC
D gene: TRBD2; V gene: TRBV5-1; clone size: once; CDR3 length: 16; J gene: TRBJ2-5; CDR3 protein: CASSSGLAGGQETQYF; CDR3 DNA: TGCGCCAGCAGCAGTGGACTAGCGGGAGGACAAGAGACCCAGTACTTC
D gene: TRBD1; V gene: TRBV5-1; clone size: .; CDR3 length: 15; J gene: TRBJ2-1; CDR3 protein: CASSLPGTGVNEQFF; CDR3 DNA: TGCGCCAGCAGCTTGCCCGGGACAGGGGTCAATGAGCAGTTCTTC
D gene: .; V gene: TRBV19; clone size: .; CDR3 length: 12; J gene: TRBJ1-4; CDR3 protein: CASSGVNEKLFF; CDR3 DNA: TGTGCCAGTAGTGGGGTAAATGAAAAACTGTTTTTT
D gene: TRBD2; V gene: TRBV18; clone size: .; CDR3 length: 16; J gene: TRBJ2-3; CDR3 protein: CASSPLPGGSTDTQYF; CDR3 DNA: TGTGCCAGCTCACCACTGCCGGGGGGGAGCACAGATACGCAGTATTTT
D gene: TRBD1; V gene: TRBV6-5; clone size: .; CDR3 length: 15; J gene: TRBJ1-6; CDR3 protein: CASRPPGQVNSPLHF; CDR3 DNA: TGTGCCAGCAGACCCCCGGGACAGGTTAATTCACCCCTCCACTTT
D gene: .; V gene: TRBV6-1; clone size: .; CDR3 length: 11; J gene: TRBJ1-1; CDR3 protein: CASSYAGEAFF; CDR3 DNA: TGTGCCAGCAGTTACGCGGGGGAAGCTTTCTTT
D gene: .; V gene: TRBV9; clone size: .; CDR3 length: 15; J gene: TRBJ1-6; CDR3 protein: CASSEFGQDNSPLHF; CDR3 DNA: TGTGCCAGCAGCGAATTCGGCCAGGATAATTCACCCCTCCACTTT
D gene: .; V gene: TRBV28; clone size: .; CDR3 length: 15; J gene: TRBJ2-2; CDR3 protein: CASSSGGPGTGELFF; CDR3 DNA: TGTGCCAGCAGCTCAGGGGGGCCTGGCACCGGGGAGCTGTTTTTT
D gene: .; V gene: TRBV5-1; clone size: .; CDR3 length: 16; J gene: TRBJ2-1; CDR3 protein: CASSLWPGSSYNEQFF; CDR3 DNA: TGCGCCAGCAGCTTGTGGCCAGGGAGCTCCTACAATGAGCAGTTCTTC
D gene: .; V gene: TRBV19; clone size: .; CDR3 length: 14; J gene: TRBJ1-6; CDR3 protein: CASSSEGIGSPLHF; CDR3 DNA: TGTGCCAGTAGTTCTGAGGGTATAGGTTCACCCCTCCACTTT
D gene: .; V gene: TRBV19; clone size: .; CDR3 length: 12; J gene: TRBJ2-7; CDR3 protein: CASSRVPYEQYF; CDR3 DNA: TGTGCCAGTAGTCGGGTCCCCTACGAGCAGTACTTC
D gene: TRBD1; V gene: TRBV6-5; clone size: .; CDR3 length: 15; J gene: TRBJ2-7; CDR3 protein: CASSYTGTGGYEQYF; CDR3 DNA: TGTGCCAGCAGTTACACCGGGACAGGGGGATACGAGCAGTACTTC